The 18 T cell receptor beta chains given below trace back to one sample, sequenced in a study of identical twins. TCRdb used MiXCR to reprocess the 5' RACE reads, holding one entry per CDR3 protein. The sample lists a few hundred thousand distinct CDR3 sequences, roughly 15% occurring once. This same sample was also taken into another study, of yellow fever vaccine responses in identical twins.

The sequenced material came from CD4+ T cells sorted from blood. Source of these receptors: a woman aged 18-29 years in good health.

The chain combines TRBV7-8 with TRBJ2-7; 7 nucleotides align to TRBD2. V was clipped by 1 base and J by 1 base; unmatched bases: 7. The CDR3 runs 16 residues. Germline values: CDR1 SGHVS, CDR2 FQNEAQ. CDR3 nucleotides: TGTGCCAGCAGCTTAGTCCCTGCGGGGGTTTCCTACGAGCAGTACTTC. Residues: CASSLVPAGVSYEQYF.

In its sample, this clonotype was seen a few times. This rearrangement joins TRBV5-1 to TRBJ2-7; no definite D call. V gave up 4 bases and J gave up 8 bases, with 10 bases separating them. Germline V CDR1 and CDR2: SGHRS, YFSETQ. The CDR3 runs 11 residues. The CDR3 coding sequence is TGCGCCAGCAGCGCCTTAATCCAGCAGTACGTC. It codes for CASSALIQQYV.

The table lists this clonotype with a few counts. The J gene is TRBJ1-1, the V gene TRBV12-3 or TRBV12-4; no firm D call. Trimming removed 6 bases from V and 8 bases from J, with 16 bases in between. This CDR3 region has 13 residues. CDR3: CASRGMWSGEAFF. Here the CDR3 DNA reads TGTGCCAGCAGAGGGATGTGGTCCGGGGAAGCTTTCTTT.

This clonotype was seen more than once but under ten times. This chain joins TRBV5-8 and TRBJ2-1; maybe TRBD2 (5 bases). This CDR3 is built from 16 residues. Trimming removed 2 bases from V and 4 bases from J, with 16 bases in between. Germline V gives CDR1 SGHTS, CDR2 YDEGEE. The DNA of the CDR3 is TGTGCCAGCAGCTTAGGACTGTCCACGGGGTACAATGAGCAGTTCTTC. Its protein product is CASSLGLSTGYNEQFF.

In this sample, this clonotype turned up a few times. The chain couples TRBV5-1 to TRBJ1-1; 9 bases are shared with TRBD1. This CDR3 has 15 amino acids. Germline loops: CDR1 SGHRS, CDR2 YFSETQ. J was trimmed by 5 bases and V by 0 bases; bases with no gene match: 5. In nucleotides, the CDR3 is TGCGCCAGCAGCTTGGCCAAGACAGGGGGGACTGAAGCTTTCTTT. Its translation: CASSLAKTGGTEAFF. Full variable domain (outside the CDR3, taken from reference TRBV5-1 and TRBJ1-1): KAGVTQTPRYLIKTRGQQVTLSCSPISGHRSVSWYQQTPGQGLQFLFEYFSETQRNKGNFPGRFSGRQFSNSRSEMNVSTLELGDSALYLCASSLAKTGGTEAFFGQGTRLTVV.

In its sample, this clonotype was seen many times. J is TRBJ1-2 and V is TRBV4-1; D is unresolved. Germline V gene data show CDR1 as MGHRA and CDR2 as YSYEKL. V was clipped by 0 bases and J by 1 base, with 9 bases between them. This CDR3 has 15 residues. The CDR3 DNA sequence: TGCGCCAGCAGCCAAGATGAAGGGCATAACTATGGCTACACCTTC. This translates into CASSQDEGHNYGYTF.

This chain connects TRBV5-1 to TRBJ1-1; D might be TRBD1 (6 bases). V was cut by 1 base and J by 5 bases, with 15 bases left in between. The germline V gene has CDR1 SGHRS and CDR2 YFSETQ. This CDR3 region has 15 residues. The CDR3 sequence: CASSLWGGAGTEAFF. CDR3 nucleotides: TGCGCCAGCAGCTTGTGGGGGGGCGCAGGGACTGAAGCTTTCTTT.

This clonotype was seen a few times. The rearrangement joins TRBV11-2 to TRBJ2-5; D may be TRBD2 (7 bases). V was trimmed by 4 bases and J by 5 bases, leaving 11 bases between them. From germline, CDR1 is SGHAT and CDR2 FQNNGV. This CDR3 contains 13 residues. CDR3 loop: CASSYWGGETQYF. The CDR3 DNA is TGTGCCAGCAGCTATTGGGGGGGCGAGACCCAGTACTTC.

This clonotype has a count of ten or more. The chain has TRBV7-3 and TRBJ2-1, with D perhaps TRBD2 (5 bases). This CDR3 has 13 residues. Deletions cut 0 bases from V and 5 bases from J, with 5 bases between. In germline, CDR1 is SGHTA, CDR2 FQGTGA. The CDR3 DNA reads TGTGCCAGCAGCTTAACCGGGGACAATGAGCAGTTCTTC. It specifies CASSLTGDNEQFF.

There are a few counts of this clonotype. V usage is TRBV6-5 and J usage is TRBJ1-1; TRBD1 matches 8 bases. V shed 1 base and J 2 bases; nucleotides not matched to a gene: 3. The germline CDR1 and CDR2 sequences are MNHEY and SVGAGI. The CDR3 has 15 amino acids. CDR3 bases: TGTGCCAGCAGTTACTTAGGACAGGGTAACACTGAAGCTTTCTTT. Protein: CASSYLGQGNTEAFF.

V gene TRBV29-1 combines with J gene TRBJ2-3; no definite D call. The CDR3 runs to 13 residues. CDR1 and CDR2 (germline): SQVTM, ANQGSEA. The CDR3 region has the DNA TGCAGTGCCTGTCGCGCTAGCACAGATACGCAGTATTTT. It codes for CSACRASTDTQYF.

This clonotype was seen more than once but under ten times. The chain recombines TRBV9 with TRBJ1-1; D is ambiguous. The V end was cut by 0 bases, the J end by 0 bases, with 6 bases between. The CDR3 covers 14 residues. Looked up from germline, CDR1 is SGDLS and CDR2 is YYNGEE. Written as DNA, the CDR3 is TGTGCCAGCAGCGTAGAAGCCATGAACACTGAAGCTTTCTTT. Amino acids: CASSVEAMNTEAFF.

This clonotype has a handful of counts. The chain combines TRBV9 with TRBJ2-5; D not resolved. The CDR3 extends over 17 amino acids. V dropped 4 bases and J dropped 1 base, with 20 bases sitting between them. Germline V gene lookup returns CDR1 SGDLS and CDR2 YYNGEE. CDR3 nucleotides: TGTGCCAGCAGCCCACGAGACGCCAGGAGTAGCCAAGAGACCCAGTACTTC. Residues: CASSPRDARSSQETQYF.

The CDR3, as DNA: TGTGCCAGCAGCCAAGGACTAGCGAACAATGAGCAGTTCTTC. The encoded protein is CASSQGLANNEQFF. The rearrangement joins TRBV4-2 to TRBJ2-1, with 8 nucleotides matching TRBD2. The J segment lost 5 bases and the V segment lost 1 base, leaving 1 base of the junction unmatched. Germline values: CDR1 LGHNA, CDR2 YNFKEQ. The CDR3 contains 14 residues.

This clonotype was picked up many times. The chain carries TRBV11-2 and TRBJ1-6, with D perhaps TRBD1 (5 bases). The ends were cut back, 1 base at V and 0 bases at J, with 10 bases in the middle. CDR3 length: 17 residues. The germline V gene encodes CDR1 SGHAT and CDR2 FQNNGV. The CDR3 DNA reads as TGTGCCAGCAGCTTAGGGGCAGGGAGCTCCTATAATTCACCCCTCCACTTT. Translation gives CASSLGAGSSYNSPLHF.

V is TRBV12-3 or TRBV12-4 and J is TRBJ1-4; TRBD1 is a possible D gene (5 bases). The V end was cut by 5 bases, the J end by 5 bases, with 12 bases between. CDR3 size: 14 residues. The CDR3 coding sequence is TGTGCCAGCAGTACCGGGACGCCGAATGAAAAACTGTTTTTT. Translating it yields CASSTGTPNEKLFF.

The chain links TRBV2 to TRBJ2-2; D remains unclear. The V end was cut by 7 bases, the J end by 7 bases, with 22 bases between. The CDR3 consists of 16 residues. Germline loops: CDR1 SNHLY, CDR2 FYNNEI. The CDR3 bases are TGTGCCAGCACTCCCCTAGGGAACCGACCGGGCGGGGAGCTGTTTTTT. Amino acid sequence: CASTPLGNRPGGELFF.

The chain joins TRBV7-9 to TRBJ1-4; perhaps TRBD1 as D (6 bases). Germline loops: CDR1 SEHNR, CDR2 FQNEAQ (reference sequence). The CDR3 is made up of 15 amino acids. V was pared by 3 bases and J by 2 bases, with 10 bases between. CDR3 coding DNA: TGTGCCAGCAGCTTTTACAGGGTTACTAATGAAAAACTGTTTTTT. This sequence encodes CASSFYRVTNEKLFF.